This TCR beta chain stems from a study of blood T cells in healthy people across ages. For the second PCR, which ran for about 7 to 11 cycles, a sample-barcoded 5' primer and a J-beta primer mix were used. MiXCR was run by TCRdb on the 5' RACE reads, yielding one entry per CDR3 protein. The table includes about 2 million distinct CDR3 sequences, approximately 50% detected once. The CDR3 contains 13 residues. V was clipped by 4 bases and J by 1 base, with 11 bases between them. Per the germline V gene, CDR1 is SQVTM and CDR2 is ANQGSEA. The table lists this clonotype with a few counts. The sequence was obtained from a woman in her thirties or forties in good health. Sequences were obtained from blood. The V and J genes are TRBV29-1 and TRBJ2-7; D is possibly TRBD2 (6 bases). The CDR3 sequence is CSVAGGGSYEQYF. The CDR3 DNA follows: TGCAGCGTTGCCGGGGGTGGATCCTACGAGCAGTACTTC.